The rows below give T cell receptor beta chains drawn from one sample of a study of blood T cell repertoires in COVID-19. Profiling relied on immunoSEQ multiplex PCR, and the TCRdb table lists in-frame clones only, not all of them. The repertoire includes 200,000 to 250,000 clones, over 70% of them detected once, and 7% to 8.5% sits in the top ten. The source material was peripheral blood. The receptors were gathered from a woman in her sixties or seventies with acute or convalescent COVID-19. Both conserved end residues are part of each CDR3. A D gene is named only where the DNA matches it firmly. Some rows have no size entry. The others give once, few or many, or a class for an expanded clone.

cdr3_length j_call clone_size v_call d_call cdr3_nt cdr3_aa
13 TRBJ1-1 . TRBV5-6 . TGTGCCAGCAGTAGACTACAGAACACTGAAGCTTTCTTT CASSRLQNTEAFF
14 TRBJ1-4 . TRBV5-6 . TGTGCCAGCAGCTTAATTGGCTCGGGTGAAAAACTGTTTTTT CASSLIGSGEKLFF
19 TRBJ2-1 . TRBV19 TRBD1 TGTGCCAGTAGTATTGAGGCACCGGGACAGCTAAGCTCCTACAATGAGCAGTTCTTC CASSIEAPGQLSSYNEQFF
16 TRBJ1-5 . TRBV21-1 . TGTGCCAGCAGCCCCCAAAGGGCTCCAGGGGGCCAGCCCCAGCATTTT CASSPQRAPGGQPQHF
13 TRBJ2-3 . TRBV4-2 . TGTGCCAGCAGCCCCGATGAGTCAGATACGCAGTATTTT CASSPDESDTQYF
14 TRBJ1-4 . TRBV9 TRBD1 TGTGCCAGCGCACGACAGGGGTCAAATGAAAAACTGTTTTTT CASARQGSNEKLFF
10 TRBJ1-1 . TRBV7-9 . TGTGCCAGCAGCCTAAAAAAAGCTTTCTTT CASSLKKAFF
15 TRBJ2-1 . TRBV5-1 TRBD2 TGCGCCAGCAGTGATAGCGGGGGGGAATACAATGAGCAGTTCTTC CASSDSGGEYNEQFF
13 TRBJ2-1 . TRBV30 TRBD2 TGTGCGTGGGCGGGGGGGCTTGAAAATGAGCAGTTCTTC CAWAGGLENEQFF
14 TRBJ2-5 . TRBV7-9 . TGTGCCAGCAGCCCTTACAGGGATCAGGAGACCCAGTACTTC CASSPYRDQETQYF
14 TRBJ2-1 . TRBV11-2 . TGTGCCAGCAGCCAGGCGCCCCCCGGGGGTGAGCAGTTCTTC CASSQAPPGGEQFF
13 TRBJ2-7 . TRBV5-6 . TGTGCCAGCACCCGGGATCCATCCTACGAGCAGTACTTC CASTRDPSYEQYF
14 TRBJ2-5 . TRBV21-1 . TGTGCCAGCAGCATCCCTAGCGTGGAGGAGACCCAGTACTTC CASSIPSVEETQYF
12 TRBJ1-1 . TRBV29-1 TRBD1 TGCAGCGTTCTCCTCGACAGGGGGAAAACTTTCTTT CSVLLDRGKTFF
16 TRBJ2-3 once TRBV19 . TGTGCCAGTAGTATCACGGCTAGCCGAGATATAGATACGCAGTATTTT CASSITASRDIDTQYF
13 TRBJ2-2 few TRBV3-1/TRBV3-2 . TGTGCCAGCAGCCAACAGAACACCGGGGAGCTGTTTTTT CASSQQNTGELFF
13 TRBJ2-7 . TRBV12-3/TRBV12-4 TRBD2 TGTGCCAGCAGTTTATCGGGGGGTTACGAGCAGTACTTC CASSLSGGYEQYF
16 TRBJ1-3 few TRBV30 TRBD1 TGTGCCTGGGGTACCCGGACAGGGGGGCCTGGAAACACCATATATTTT CAWGTRTGGPGNTIYF
16 TRBJ1-4 . TRBV14 . TGTGCCAGCAGCCAAGAATTAGGGGGAAGCAACGAAAAACTGTTTTTT CASSQELGGSNEKLFF
12 TRBJ2-7 few TRBV5-1 . TGCGCCAGCAGCATCCAGGGTGTTGAGCAGTACTTC CASSIQGVEQYF
15 TRBJ1-5 . TRBV7-4 . TGTGCCAGCAGCTTAGAGGCAGGTCTACGGAAGCCCCAGCATTTT CASSLEAGLRKPQHF
13 TRBJ2-7 . TRBV5-6 TRBD1 TGTGCCAGCAGCCGGGACAGTTACTACGAGCAGTACTTC CASSRDSYYEQYF
15 TRBJ1-2 few TRBV5-6 . TGTGCCAGCAGCTCGTGGGGCAGGGAAAACTATGGCTACACCTTC CASSSWGRENYGYTF
17 TRBJ2-3 . TRBV10-1 TRBD1 TGCGCCAGCAGTGGCAACAGGGGGCTAAGAGGCACAGATACGCAGTATTTT CASSGNRGLRGTDTQYF
14 TRBJ1-1 . TRBV2 . TGTGCCAGCGGTGCGACAGGAGCGGCGCCTGAAGCTTTCTTT CASGATGAAPEAFF
13 TRBJ2-7 . TRBV5-4 . TGTGCCAGCAGCTTGGCAGGCCTCCCGGGACAGTACTTC CASSLAGLPGQYF
13 TRBJ1-1 . TRBV5-4 . TGTGCCAGCAGCTTGGCTCTCTACACTGAAGCTTTCTTT CASSLALYTEAFF
17 TRBJ2-2 . TRBV7-2 TRBD2 TGTGCCAGCAGCACAGGACTAGCGGGGTTCTCCATCGGGGAGCTGTTTTTT CASSTGLAGFSIGELFF
14 TRBJ2-3 . TRBV7-3 TRBD2 TGTGCCAGCGGGCGGGGGGGCCCCCCAGATACGCAGTATTTT CASGRGGPPDTQYF
16 TRBJ2-5 . TRBV3-1/TRBV3-2 TRBD2 TGTGCCAGCAGCCAAGAGCAGCGGGGGGGCCTGGAGACCCAGTACTTC CASSQEQRGGLETQYF
15 TRBJ2-1 . TRBV6-5 . TGTGCCAGCACGAAACAGGGGGGGTCCTACAATGAGCAGTTCTTC CASTKQGGSYNEQFF
15 TRBJ1-2 few TRBV7-2 . TGTGCCAGCAGCAGCGGAGGGATGCGCCACTATGGCTACACCTTC CASSSGGMRHYGYTF
15 TRBJ2-7 . TRBV4-1 TRBD1 TGCGCCAGCAGCCCGACAGGGGCGACCTCCTACGAGCAGTACTTC CASSPTGATSYEQYF
16 TRBJ2-2 . TRBV7-9 TRBD2 TGTGCCAGCAGCTCAAGGACTAGCGGGGACACCGGGGAGCTGTTTTTT CASSSRTSGDTGELFF
14 TRBJ2-5 . TRBV5-4 . TGTGCCAGCAGCTTGGGCGGGCCCCCAGAGACCCAGTACTTC CASSLGGPPETQYF
15 TRBJ1-5 . TRBV10-2 TRBD1 TGCGCCAGCAGACGAGCAGGGGGCGGCGACCAGCCCCAGCATTTT CASRRAGGGDQPQHF
13 TRBJ1-1 . TRBV12-3/TRBV12-4 . TGTGCCAGCAGTTTTAGCGGTAGAGGGGAAGCTTTCTTT CASSFSGRGEAFF
14 TRBJ2-7 . TRBV5-1 TRBD1 TGCGCCAGCAGCAAGGACAGGGGGACGGACGAGCAGTACTTC CASSKDRGTDEQYF
17 TRBJ1-2 . TRBV5-6 TRBD1 TGTGCCAGCAGCTTACCCGGACAGGGGGCTGCTAACTATGGCTACACCTTC CASSLPGQGAANYGYTF
11 TRBJ1-2 . TRBV12-3/TRBV12-4 . TGTGCCAGCGGTACAGGGTATGGCTACACCTTC CASGTGYGYTF
14 TRBJ1-2 once TRBV10-3 TRBD1 TGTGCCATCACCCCAACGGACAGGGCTCATGGCTACACCTTC CAITPTDRAHGYTF
13 TRBJ2-3 . TRBV24-1 . TGTGCCACCAGTGATTTCGGAGTGGATACGCAGTATTTT CATSDFGVDTQYF